The 10 T cell receptor beta chains in this list originate from one sample, sequenced in a study of Ad26.COV2.S vaccination and SARS-CoV-2 variants. Treatment here: over 15 received Ad26.COV2.S at low or high dose, single or two shots; several received placebo; per-sample allocation not given. Specimens were obtained on day 63 following the first vaccine or placebo injection. Assay: immunoSEQ multiplex PCR; the TCRdb copy retains only in-frame clones and omits some. The profile shows 300,000 to 400,000 clones, more than 85% of them singletons. The sequences come from peripheral blood, collected in a trial of Ad26.COV2.S vaccine versus placebo. The receptors stem from a person aged 18-65 years who received the Ad26.COV2.S COVID-19 vaccine or a placebo.

V usage is TRBV10-2 and J usage is TRBJ2-1, with 9 bases that match TRBD2. The J segment lost 7 bases and the V segment lost 6 bases, leaving 7 bases of the junction unmatched. The V gene's germline CDR1 is WSHSY and CDR2 SAAADI. CDR3 length equals 14 residues. Here the CDR3 reads CASRGTSPRNEQFF. The DNA for the CDR3 is TGCGCCAGCAGGGGGACTAGCCCGCGTAATGAGCAGTTCTTC.

The V and J genes are TRBV5-6 and TRBJ2-3, with 10 positions matching TRBD1. Looked up from germline, CDR1 is SGHDT and CDR2 is YYEEEE. With 3 bases clipped from V and 4 bases from J, the junction kept 5 bases outside the gene matches. This CDR3 spans 15 amino acids. In nucleotides, the CDR3 is TGTGCCAGCAGCTCGCTCGGGACAGGGGCAGATACGCAGTATTTT. Protein: CASSSLGTGADTQYF.

This rearrangement joins TRBV7-8 to TRBJ2-2; TRBD2 aligns across 10 bases. The V segment lost 5 bases and the J segment 2 bases; nucleotides outside the gene matches: 5. CDR1 is SGHVS, CDR2 FQNEAQ, per germline. There are 16 residues in the CDR3. The CDR3 reads CASSPGLAANTGELFF. Here the CDR3 DNA reads TGTGCCAGCAGCCCAGGACTAGCGGCAAACACCGGGGAGCTGTTTTTT.

The chain links TRBV7-9 to TRBJ2-7; the match to TRBD2 covers 10 bases. This CDR3 comprises 14 residues. Germline CDR1 SEHNR, CDR2 FQNEAQ (reference sequence). V lost 1 base to trimming and J lost 9 bases; unmatched junction nucleotides: 6. The CDR3 protein is CASSLVLAGARQYF. CDR3 DNA: TGTGCCAGCAGCTTAGTTCTAGCGGGAGCACGGCAGTACTTC.

The chain employs TRBV9 and TRBJ2-7; a possible D gene is TRBD1 (5 bases). There are 14 residues in the CDR3. V gave up 1 base and J gave up 6 bases, with 14 bases separating them. CDR1 and CDR2 from the germline V gene are SGDLS and YYNGEE. The CDR3 loop reads CASSVRQGIREQYF. Here the CDR3 DNA reads TGTGCCAGCAGCGTACGCCAGGGTATACGCGAGCAGTACTTC.

The chain combines TRBV11-2 with TRBJ1-2; 7 bases are shared with TRBD1. The CDR3 is 15 residues long. Germline CDR1 and CDR2: SGHAT and FQNNGV. Losses at the gene ends were 7 bases for V and 3 bases for J; bases not matched to a gene: 11. The CDR3 region is CASTYEGRGDYGYTF. In DNA, the CDR3 is TGTGCCAGCACCTACGAGGGCAGGGGGGACTATGGCTACACCTTC.

The chain has TRBV19 and TRBJ2-2; D may be TRBD2 (6 bases). Between the trimmed V and J ends, which lost 6 bases and 1 base, there was a span of 12 bases. Per the germline V gene, CDR1 is LNHDA and CDR2 is SQIVND (reference sequence). The CDR3 contains 15 residues. In DNA form, the CDR3 reads TGTGCCAGTAGGGGAGGCCCGGGGAACACCGGGGAGCTGTTTTTT. Its protein is CASRGGPGNTGELFF.

The V call is TRBV24-1, the J call TRBJ1-3; no clear D. CDR3 length: 14 amino acids. Germline CDR1 reads KGHDR; CDR2 reads SFDVKD. Trimming left V 4 bases short and J 4 bases short, with 10 bases between. The CDR3 reads CATSDHIAGNTIYF. CDR3 bases: TGTGCCACCAGTGACCATATCGCCGGAAACACCATATATTTT.

The V and J genes are TRBV10-1 and TRBJ1-2; no firm D call. The V end lost 5 bases, the J end lost 1 base, and 8 bases lay between the germline ends. The CDR3 is made up of 13 amino acids. Germline V gene lookup returns CDR1 WNHNN and CDR2 SYGVQD (reference sequence). Here the CDR3 reads CASSSQINYGYTF. DNA for the CDR3: TGCGCCAGCAGTTCACAGATTAACTATGGCTACACCTTC.

CDR3 protein: CATQKERVNNSPLHF. CDR3 in DNA: TGTGCCACCCAGAAGGAGAGGGTGAATAATTCACCCCTCCACTTT. This chain joins TRBV28 and TRBJ1-6; D ambiguous. Germline lookup yields CDR1 MDHEN and CDR2 SYDVKM. The CDR3 runs 15 residues. V was trimmed by 10 bases and J by 5 bases, leaving 18 bases between them.